This TCR beta chain was sequenced in a study of patients and donors after allogeneic stem cell transplantation. TCRdb redid the calling of the RT-PCR reads with MiXCR, one entry per CDR3 protein. The profile shows 150,000 to 200,000 distinct CDR3 sequences, approximately 30% of them singletons. This clonotype was seen a few times. CDR1 SGHNT and CDR2 YYREEE come from the germline V gene (reference sequence). CDR3 size: 18 residues. V was clipped by 0 bases and J by 0 bases; unmatched bases: 6. The chain recombines TRBV5-4 with TRBJ2-7; 13 nucleotides agree with TRBD2. The specimen sequenced was blood, either unsorted or a sorted T cell fraction (not recorded which). This sequence was found in a human donor who was either an allogeneic HSCT recipient or a stem cell or donor lymphocyte infusion donor (not recorded which). It is not recorded whose cells these are; they may come from a transplant donor. The CDR3 DNA sequence: TGTGCCAGCAGCTTGGGACTAGCGGGAGGAATCGGCTCCTACGAGCAGTACTTC. It encodes CASSLGLAGGIGSYEQYF.